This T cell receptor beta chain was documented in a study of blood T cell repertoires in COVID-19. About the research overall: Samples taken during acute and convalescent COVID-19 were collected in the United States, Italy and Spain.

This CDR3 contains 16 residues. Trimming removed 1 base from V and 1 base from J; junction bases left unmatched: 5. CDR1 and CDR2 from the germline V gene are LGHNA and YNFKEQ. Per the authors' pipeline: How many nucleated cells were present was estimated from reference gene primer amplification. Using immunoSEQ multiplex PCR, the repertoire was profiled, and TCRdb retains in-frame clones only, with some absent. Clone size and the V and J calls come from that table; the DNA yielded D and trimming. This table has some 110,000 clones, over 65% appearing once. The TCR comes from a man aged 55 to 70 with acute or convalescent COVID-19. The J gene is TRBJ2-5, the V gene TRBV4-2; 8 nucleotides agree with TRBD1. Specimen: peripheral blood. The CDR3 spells CASSQGTGLGQETQYF. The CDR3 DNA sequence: TGTGCCAGCAGCCAAGGGACAGGGCTGGGCCAAGAGACCCAGTACTTC.